This TCR beta chain is from a study of cytomegalovirus exposure and HLA in healthy donors. Study summary: Genotyping of more than 300 donors showed that about 84% belonged to the Caucasian-associated ancestry cluster. Study outcomes and limitations: Apparent HLA restriction characterized most CMV-associated TCR beta chains in a later analysis. Cytomegalovirus status was reportedly diagnosed by the classifier with high sensitivity and specificity. The records held CMV serostatus as the only immune exposure information.

The PCR contained 60 Vbeta and 13 Jbeta primers. Clones were read by immunoSEQ multiplex PCR, and TCRdb kept only the in-frame ones, dropping some. In the table there are 150,000 to 200,000 clones, around 80% of which are singletons. CDR3 length: 14 amino acids. Looked up from germline, CDR1 is SGHKS and CDR2 is YYEKEE (reference sequence). Losses at the gene ends were 2 bases for V and 5 bases for J; bases not matched to a gene: 3. Concerning this clone: As yet, its antigen is unknown.

Specimen: PBMCs. The J gene is TRBJ2-7, the V gene TRBV5-5, with 11 positions matching TRBD1. This receptor was taken from a woman aged 25 to 39 in good health and CMV-seropositive. The CDR3 reads CASSFRTGGHEQYF. The CDR3 DNA reads TGTGCCAGCAGCTTTCGGACAGGGGGCCACGAGCAGTACTTC.